This T cell receptor (beta chain) comes out of a study of shared clonotypes between healthy human individuals (dated by TCRdb to between 2020 and 2021). Describing the broader study: A few men and two women, aged 18 to 49 years, made up the cohort. For each donor, CD4 naive and CD4 memory were each given three plates, CD8 naive was given two plates, and CD8 memory was given one plate. To estimate repertoire size and how much clonotypes are shared between individuals, the study performed deep sequencing of blood TCR repertoires from roughly five healthy adults. Libraries were prepared and TCR repertoires were sequenced by different laboratories using diverse techniques, in order to increase sequencing depth and limit assay-specific biases. Between about 0.85 and 8.9 billion PBMCs per donor were obtained by leukapheresis.

Concerning this clone itself: No antigen is known for it. Base quality data are lacking; no much larger clone is found one base away.

For the CD8 naive samples, CD45RO-negative cells were positively selected for CCR7, yielding a CD45RA+CCR7+ population from which TemRA cells were excluded. Healthy HIV-negative adults with no recently reported acute infections or vaccinations were included as donors. All donors were Caucasian adults living in Nashville, Tennessee, USA. Blood was obtained by leukapheresis, after which PBMCs were separated by Ficoll-Histopaque density gradient centrifugation and cryopreserved in liquid nitrogen vapor phase. Analytical flow cytometry was used to check the purity and quantity of every magnetically sorted T cell population. From each sorted fraction, genomic DNA was isolated and quantified by UV absorbance on a Nanodrop 2000c. The CDR3 numbers 16 residues from cysteine through phenylalanine. Only CDR3 DNA is held: 48 bases, read in frame from base 1. V drops 0 bases and J drops 0 bases, leaving 9 bases in between. Via the germline V gene, CDR1 is MGHRA and CDR2 YSYEKL.

TCR CDR3 regions were amplified from genomic DNA by multiplex PCR using the deep immunoSEQ assay. Genomic DNA extracted from each cell subset was distributed evenly over all wells of several immunoSEQ 96-well plates, and each plate served as one replicate. Each replicate PCR for sorted subsets received about 220 ng genomic DNA, equal to some 32,000 T cell genomes. Purified libraries were measured with a Qubit 3.0 fluorometer, size-checked on a Bioanalyzer 2100, and measured again with the KAPA Library Quantification kit. Every immunoSEQ 96-well plate was sequenced on a dedicated single-read 150-cycle Illumina NextSeq 550 flow cell. For the original study's pipeline: Because only junctional sequences without quality scores were contained in the immunoSEQ output, filtering matching that applied to full-length reads could not be performed. Sequences were annotated with PyIR, a Python wrapper for IgBLAST v1.9, and V/J genes and CDR3 were assigned using IMGT germline references. Any read was removed if the V/J assignment was weak (E-value above 1e-6), the CDR3 was missing, or the read contained stop codons, out-of-frame junctions, or ambiguous translated residues. A V3J clonotype was defined by an identical inferred V gene, J gene, and CDR3 amino acid sequence. Percentage overlap between repertoires was calculated by dividing the number of shared unique clonotypes by the size of the smaller repertoire. Three approaches were used to assess repertoire richness: RTK rarefaction, the Chao1 estimator, and Recon v2.1 estimates of unobserved clonotypes. Generation probabilities were computed with OLGA for all TCRbeta clonotypes obtained by the gDNA method from four donors. Not all clones reach the TCRdb copy of this immuneACCESS table, which keeps in-frame sequences only. Checked studies attribute under half of the gap to unresolved V genes and leave the rest unexplained. Clone size and V and J calls were adopted from that table, with D and trimming inferred from the DNA. Within this sample are under 1 million clones, with 90% to 98% of them counted one time only. The top ten clones comprise less than 0.25% of the sample.

The research as a whole found: Sampling was limited to blood, and TCR repertoires in tissue likely differ from TCR repertoires in blood. Rarefaction of sorted-subset datasets indicated incomplete sequencing despite the large sequencing depth. Pairwise subsampling indicated that sequencing depth was expected to affect the degree of clonotype sharing among donors. Across four donors, around 5% of naive CD4, roughly 3.3% of naive CD8, approximately 2.5% of memory CD4, and over 0.35% of memory CD8 clonotypes were shared. Higher generation probabilities were observed for clonotypes shared by all four sorted-subset donors than for non-shared clonotypes. Because the study included a small number of donors, the genetic and exposure-history diversity represented was limited. Naive subsets generally had larger estimated clonotype richness than memory subsets did.

Recombination joined TRBV4-1 with TRBJ2-1; there is no confident call for the D gene. Sample: naive CD8+ T cells sorted from blood. The label giving this sample's cell subset or site can be read as: CD45RA+CCR7+. The TCR comes from a man aged 25-45 years in good health. The DNA sequence is TGCGCCAGCAGCCAAGATCCCTTCCCCTCCTACAATGAGCAGTTCTTC. It translates as CASSQDPFPSYNEQFF.